This T cell receptor beta chain appears in the sequencing data of a study of early stage breast cancer tumors. In its sample, this clone was seen a few times. Libraries were prepared by immunoSEQ multiplex PCR; TCRdb keeps only in-frame clonotypes and omits some of them. The data hold under 45,000 clones, with roughly 69% observed a single time. The trim removed 6 bases at V and 2 bases at J, leaving 4 bases unmatched. Looked up from germline, CDR1 is MNHNS and CDR2 is SASEGT. The CDR3 length is 14 residues. Sequencing was done on a sample of blood. The sequence was collected from a person aged 45-60 years with breast cancer. The gene calls are TRBV6-1 and TRBJ2-7, with 10 bases matching TRBD1. This CDR3 is CASRTDRGTYEQYV. CDR3 sequence (DNA): TGTGCCAGCAGGACGGACAGGGGGACCTACGAGCAGTACGTC.